Following are 13 T cell receptor beta chains from one sample sequenced in a study of blood T cells in healthy people across ages. The use of a sample-barcoded 5' primer and a J-beta primer mix characterized a second PCR of about 7 to 12 cycles. TCRdb fed the 5' RACE reads into MiXCR, producing one record per CDR3 protein. The sample gives roughly 730,000 distinct CDR3 sequences, around three fifths of which show up once; more than 25% is in the top ten. Source material: blood. These TCRs come from a man in his forties in good health.

V gene TRBV6-5 combines with J gene TRBJ2-7, with 8 bases lining up with TRBD1. This CDR3 contains 15 residues. V was clipped by 4 bases and J by 4 bases; unmatched bases: 9. Germline V gene data show CDR1 as MNHEY and CDR2 as SVGAGI. In DNA, the CDR3 is TGTGCCAGCAGTTCCACAGGGGGAGTCTCGTACGAGCAGTACTTC. Translation gives CASSSTGGVSYEQYF.

The chain carries TRBV28 and TRBJ2-5; possibly TRBD1 for D (6 bases). Gene TRBJ2-7 matches the end of the DNA better, so the J call may be wrong. The CDR3 sequence is 15 residues long. Germline CDR1 is MDHEN and CDR2 is SYDVKM. The CDR3 protein is CASSSISEDSYEQYF. CDR3 DNA: TGTGCCAGCAGCTCAATTTCGGAGGACAGCTACGAGCAGTACTTC.

The gene calls are TRBV7-2 and TRBJ1-1, with no clear D. The CDR3 has 14 amino acids. Germline loops: CDR1 SGHTA, CDR2 FQGNSA. Trimming shortened V by 2 bases and J by 1 base, and 8 bases separated the two germline ends. For the CDR3, the DNA is TGTGCCAGCAGCTTACTCCCGGAGAACACTGAAGCTTTCTTT. Protein product: CASSLLPENTEAFF. The whole variable domain, filled in from reference TRBV7-2 and TRBJ1-1, reads GAGVSQSPSNKVTEKGKDVELRCDPISGHTALYWYRQSLGQGLEFLIYFQGNSAPDKSGLPSDRFSAERTGGSVSTLTIQRTQQEDSAVYLCASSLLPENTEAFFGQGTRLTVV.

V is TRBV20-1 and J is TRBJ2-5, with 7 positions matching TRBD2. The CDR3 consists of 14 residues. Germline assignment: CDR1 DFQATT and CDR2 SNEGSKA (reference sequence). V was clipped by 1 base and J by 8 bases; unmatched bases: 10. CDR3 nucleotide sequence: TGCAGTGCTAGAGTCGAACTAGCGTCGGGTACCCAGTACTTC. Residues: CSARVELASGTQYF.

J is TRBJ2-1 and V is TRBV28; 13 nucleotides agree with TRBD2. The CDR3 extends over 15 amino acids. In germline, CDR1 is MDHEN, CDR2 SYDVKM. V shed 6 bases, J shed 8 bases, and the junction held 7 bases outside the gene matches. The CDR3 sequence is CASSGTSGKEDEQFF. The CDR3 nucleotides read TGTGCCAGCAGCGGGACTAGCGGGAAGGAGGATGAGCAGTTCTTC.

This clonotype is a singleton in its sample. V is TRBV20-1 and J is TRBJ2-4; maybe TRBD1 (6 bases). The CDR3 spans 16 residues. With 2 bases removed from V and 0 bases from J, the gap between germline ends came to 14 bases. The germline gives CDR1 DFQATT, CDR2 SNEGSKA (reference sequence). The CDR3 bases are TGCAGTGCTAGACGGAGGACAGCCCTAGCCAAAAACATTCAGTACTTC. Translation: CSARRRTALAKNIQYF.

The V and J genes are TRBV2 and TRBJ2-3; 12 positions agree with TRBD2. The germline CDR1 and CDR2 sequences are SNHLY and FYNNEI. This CDR3 has 16 residues. Germline trimming cut 4 bases from V and 3 bases from J; bases unmatched to any gene: 5. CDR3: CASSARLAGVTDTQYF. The CDR3 nucleotides read TGTGCCAGCAGTGCCCGACTAGCGGGGGTAACAGATACGCAGTATTTT. The complete variable domain, with remaining parts taken from reference TRBV2 and TRBJ2-3, reads EPEVTQTPSHQVTQMGQEVILRCVPISNHLYFYWYRQILGQKVEFLVSFYNNEISEKSEIFDDQFSVERPDGSNFTLKIRSTKLEDSAMYFCASSARLAGVTDTQYFGPGTRLTVL.

In this sample, this clonotype turned up once. V usage is TRBV2 and J usage is TRBJ1-5; weak D call: TRBD1 (6 bases). Looked up from germline, CDR1 is SNHLY and CDR2 is FYNNEI. Trimming removed 6 bases at V and 7 bases at J, with 13 bases between. This CDR3 has 13 residues. CDR3 coding DNA: TGTGCCAGCAGCGGGGACATGCTACAGCCCCAGCATTTT. Translation gives CASSGDMLQPQHF.

The V call is TRBV11-3, the J call TRBJ2-1; weak D call: TRBD1 (5 bases). The length of the CDR3 is 15 residues. CDR1 and CDR2 (germline): SGHNT, YENEEA. V lost 3 bases to trimming and J lost 5 bases, with 14 bases between them. Here the CDR3 DNA reads TGTGCCAGCAGCTTCCAGGGTTTAATCAACAATGAGCAGTTCTTC. It codes for CASSFQGLINNEQFF.

The V and J genes are TRBV20-1 and TRBJ1-6; tentatively, D is TRBD1 (6 bases). Trimming took 2 bases from V and 7 from J, leaving 15 bases between them. This CDR3 is built from 15 residues. Germline lookup yields CDR1 DFQATT and CDR2 SNEGSKA (reference sequence). This CDR3 is CSARPQDRRNSPLHF. For the CDR3, the DNA is TGCAGTGCTAGACCACAGGACAGAAGGAATTCACCCCTCCACTTT.

This chain joins TRBV24-1 and TRBJ1-4; TRBD1 is a possible D gene (5 bases). Trimming stripped 0 bases from V and 7 bases from J, with 11 bases between. Germline CDR1 KGHDR, CDR2 SFDVKD. The CDR3 has 15 amino acids. CDR3 DNA: TGTGCCACCAGTGATTTGACGGGGGGAGCTGAAAAACTGTTTTTT. It is translated as CATSDLTGGAEKLFF.

The chain links TRBV12-3 or TRBV12-4 to TRBJ2-3; 7 bases are a match to TRBD1. V lost 3 bases to trimming and J lost 0 bases; unmatched junction nucleotides: 6. The CDR3 consists of 16 residues. CDR3: CASSFPGQTSTDTQYF. The CDR3 DNA reads TGTGCCAGCAGTTTCCCGGGACAGACTAGCACAGATACGCAGTATTTT.

This sequence joins TRBV24-1 and TRBJ2-3; 8 nucleotides match TRBD1. CDR1 is KGHDR, CDR2 SFDVKD, per germline. The CDR3 consists of 16 residues. With 0 bases clipped from V and 6 bases from J, the junction kept 7 bases outside the gene matches. The CDR3 here is CATSDLDRGLGDTQYF. Written as DNA, the CDR3 is TGTGCCACCAGTGATTTGGACAGGGGTTTAGGGGATACGCAGTATTTT.